Presented here are 14 T cell receptor beta chains from one specimen sequenced in a study of molecular identifiers for immune sequencing clone quantification. TCRdb re-analysed the PCR reads in MiXCR, keeping a single row per CDR3 protein. The profile covers just under 650,000 distinct CDR3 sequences, with 20% appearing a single time and roughly 0.85% taken by the ten largest. Sequenced material: naive CD8+ T cells from blood, with Jurkat cell RNA spiked in. Subset noted: FACS-sorted CD8+CD4-CCR7+CD45RA+ naive T cells. Source of these receptors: a human donor in good health. Some libraries in this study had Jurkat cell RNA spiked in.

This clonotype was counted many times. The gene calls are TRBV29-1 and TRBJ1-2; maybe TRBD1 (5 bases). There are 12 residues in the CDR3. V was cut by 5 bases and J by 0 bases, with 7 bases left in between. Germline-derived CDR1 and CDR2 are SQVTM and ANQGSEA. The CDR3 region is CSVPGPNYGYTF. The CDR3 DNA reads as TGCAGCGTTCCAGGGCCTAACTATGGCTACACCTTC.

This clonotype was recorded many times. The chain links TRBV20-1 to TRBJ2-1, with D maybe TRBD1 (6 bases). Germline loops: CDR1 DFQATT, CDR2 SNEGSKA (reference sequence). The CDR3 covers 12 residues. V was pared by 3 bases and J by 7 bases, with 10 bases between. This CDR3 is CSASERGNEQFF. The CDR3 DNA reads as TGCAGTGCTAGTGAAAGGGGGAATGAGCAGTTCTTC.

The table lists this clonotype with many counts. The chain employs TRBV28 and TRBJ2-3; no definite D call. CDR1 is MDHEN and CDR2 is SYDVKM in the germline V gene. V lost 5 bases and J 3 bases, leaving 21 bases between the germline ends. The CDR3 has 17 residues. CDR3 nucleotides: TGTGCCAGCAGTCCCCCTTCCACAATTTTCGGAACAGATACGCAGTATTTT. Protein product: CASSPPSTIFGTDTQYF.

This clonotype was counted ten times or more. The chain carries TRBV5-5 and TRBJ1-6; no clear D gene. Germline CDR1 is SGHKS and CDR2 is YYEKEE (reference sequence). The CDR3 consists of 18 residues. The V gene lost 0 bases and the J gene lost 0 bases, with 13 bases spanning the gap. The CDR3 DNA reads TGTGCCAGCAGCTTGGAAGCGGAGGCAGGCTCCTATAATTCACCCCTCCACTTT. As protein: CASSLEAEAGSYNSPLHF.

A remark on this clonotype: The junction does not match germline at one end; this may be a read error. The chain has TRBV7-9 and TRBJ2-7, with a tentative D call TRBD2 (6 bases). CDR3 length: 12 residues. The germline V gene has CDR1 SEHNR and CDR2 FQNEAQ (reference sequence). CDR3 sequence: CACSLGGCEQYF. For the CDR3, the DNA is TGTGCCTGCAGCTTAGGAGGGTGCGAGCAGTACTTC.

In the case of this clonotype: Just one base apart from a much larger clone, this may be a read error. The chain couples TRBV4-3 to TRBJ1-1, with D possibly TRBD1 on 5 matching bases. The CDR3 totals 15 residues. The germline V gene has CDR1 LGHNA and CDR2 YSLEER. The CDR3 spells CAGSQAQGSGTEAFF. CDR3 coding DNA: TGCGCCGGCAGCCAAGCTCAGGGATCGGGCACTGAAGCTTTCTTT.

This clonotype was detected only a few times. J is TRBJ1-5 and V is TRBV19; TRBD1 is a possible D gene (5 bases). V lost 3 bases, J lost 3 bases, and 9 bases lay in between. The CDR3 has 14 amino acids. Looked up from germline, CDR1 is LNHDA and CDR2 is SQIVND (reference sequence). CDR3 bases: TGTGCCAGTAGTATCTGGGGCACCAATCAGCCCCAGCATTTT. Encoded protein: CASSIWGTNQPQHF.

On this clonotype: A much larger clone lies a single base off, so this may be a read error. The rearrangement links TRBV27 to TRBJ2-7, with TRBD1 as a possible D gene (5 bases). The length of the CDR3 is 11 residues. Germline assignment: CDR1 MNHEY and CDR2 SMNVEV (reference sequence). V lost 8 bases, J lost 9 bases, and 14 bases lay in between. The CDR3 here is CASQTRDWQYF. In nucleotides, the CDR3 is TGTGCCAGCCAAACCAGGGATTGGCAGTACTTC.

This clonotype has at least ten counts. Here the CDR3 reads CASGLGGLAGAKSTDTQYF. CDR3 bases: TGTGCTAGTGGTTTGGGGGGACTAGCGGGGGCCAAGAGCACAGATACGCAGTATTTT. V and J are TRBV12-5 and TRBJ2-3, with 14 bases lining up with TRBD2. J lost 0 bases, V lost 1 base, and 6 bases had no gene match. Germline CDR1 reads LGHNT; CDR2 reads FRNRAP. The CDR3 is made up of 19 amino acids.

The table lists this clonotype with a few counts. At one end, the junction sequence differs from germline, possibly due to a read error. The chain uses TRBV11-2 and TRBJ1-5; D perhaps matches TRBD1 (5 bases). The CDR3 totals 16 residues. Germline loops: CDR1 SGHAT, CDR2 FQNNGV. In DNA, the CDR3 is TGTGCCAGCAGCGCCGGGACGTCGTACAGCAATCAGTCCCAGCATTTT. As protein: CASSAGTSYSNQSQHF. Drawing the rest from reference TRBV11-2 and TRBJ1-5, the complete variable domain is EAGVAQSPRYKIIEKRQSVAFWCNPISGHATLYWYQQILGQGPKLLIQFQNNGVVDDSQLPKDRFSAERLKGVDSTLKIQPAKLEDSAVYLCASSAGTSYSNQSQHFGDGTRLSIL.

At least ten counts were recorded for this clonotype. The chain couples TRBV28 to TRBJ2-7; 7 nucleotides match TRBD2. The CDR3 has 13 amino acids. Trimming at V came to 10 bases and at J to 3 bases, leaving 9 bases not matched to a gene. CDR1 is MDHEN, CDR2 SYDVKM, per germline. In DNA form, the CDR3 reads TGTGCCACCTTCCCAGCGGGGATCTACGAGCAGTACTTC. Translating it yields CATFPAGIYEQYF.

The table lists this clonotype with many counts. The rearrangement uses TRBV6-5 and TRBJ1-5, with D perhaps matching TRBD1 (5 bases). The germline V gene encodes CDR1 MNHEY and CDR2 SVGAGI. The CDR3 runs to 14 residues. V lost 6 bases, J lost 2 bases, and 11 bases lay in between. CDR3 sequence reads: CASSSQGGNQPQHF. The DNA for the CDR3 is TGTGCCAGCAGCTCCCAGGGAGGCAATCAGCCCCAGCATTTT.

Worth noting for this clonotype: One end of the junction does not line up with germline, which may come from a read error. V is TRBV10-2 and J is TRBJ2-2; perhaps TRBD2 as D (6 bases). The germline V gene encodes CDR1 WSHSY and CDR2 SAAADI. The CDR3 sequence is 13 residues long. The CDR3 reads CASTRSNTGGLFF. CDR3 DNA sequence: TGCGCCAGCACAAGATCGAACACCGGGGGGCTGTTTTTT.

This clonotype was counted ten times or more. A clone one base away is much larger, so this may be a read error. The rearrangement links TRBV28 to TRBJ1-1; maybe TRBD1 (5 bases). V dropped 6 bases and J dropped 0 bases, with 8 bases sitting between them. Germline lookup yields CDR1 MDHEN and CDR2 SYDVKM. The CDR3 is made up of 13 amino acids. CDR3 amino acids: CASRLTVNTEAFF. CDR3 DNA: TGTGCCAGCAGATTGACAGTGAACACTGAAGCTTTCTTT.